This T cell receptor beta chain was sequenced during a study of T cell repertoires in cytomegalovirus infection. Many counts were recorded for this clonotype. V lost 7 bases to trimming and J lost 4 bases, with 16 bases between them. The CDR3 is 14 residues long. A single record per CDR3 protein comes from TCRdb applying MiXCR to the reads. The sample yields approximately 500,000 distinct CDR3 sequences, 11% seen once. This clonotype was obtained from a human donor in good health (CMV status not recorded). Some clones in this sample may be carry-over from other donors' samples. Sequenced: PBMCs. The V and J genes are TRBV12-3 or TRBV12-4 and TRBJ1-2; no definite D call. The CDR3 sequence is CASKLDGASYGYTF. CDR3 coding DNA: TGTGCCAGCAAGTTGGACGGCGCTAGCTATGGCTACACCTTC.